Sequencing of this TCR beta chain was carried out in a study of cytomegalovirus exposure and HLA in healthy donors. The PCR ran on 60 Vbeta and 13 Jbeta primers. TCRdb keeps only in-frame clones here, not all; method: immunoSEQ multiplex PCR. The data show hundreds of thousands of clones, with roughly 90% seen just once and approximately 2% held by the top ten. V dropped 4 bases and J dropped 0 bases, with 10 bases sitting between them. This CDR3 has 15 residues. Germline lookup yields CDR1 MNHEY and CDR2 SMNVEV (reference sequence). Notes on this clone: As yet, its antigen is unknown.

Study findings and constraints: The presence/absence work took it that sequencing depth was about the same across donors.

This clonotype was obtained from a woman aged 18 to 35 in good health and CMV-seronegative. Material for sequencing was PBMCs. The rearrangement uses TRBV27 and TRBJ2-4, with D unresolved. The CDR3 nucleotides are TGTGCCAGCAGTTCCAAACAGCTAGCCAAAAACATTCAGTACTTC. Its translation: CASSSKQLAKNIQYF.